This T cell receptor beta chain was identified in a study of beta chain features in type 1 diabetes. Study outcomes and limitations: These data did not resolve whether HLA type affects TCRB rearrangement.

Turning to this clone: Its antigen is unidentified.

Expressed TCRB transcripts were sequenced after all isolated RNA was converted to cDNA. Only in-frame clones appear in the TCRdb table, and some are missing; sequencing was by immunoSEQ multiplex PCR. Altogether about 620,000 clones are present, around 15% being singletons, with the ten largest covering about 0.097%. The CDR3 is 16 residues long. V was trimmed by 5 bases and J by 0 bases, leaving 14 bases between them. Germline lookup yields CDR1 SGHTA and CDR2 FQGNSA. The clonotype was recovered from a man between 18 and 35 years old in good health. The chain uses TRBV7-2 and TRBJ1-3; D remains unclear. The sample was naive CD4+ T cells from blood. This CDR3 is CASSISERVSGNTIYF. Written as DNA, the CDR3 is TGTGCCAGCAGCATCTCAGAAAGGGTCTCTGGAAACACCATATATTTT.